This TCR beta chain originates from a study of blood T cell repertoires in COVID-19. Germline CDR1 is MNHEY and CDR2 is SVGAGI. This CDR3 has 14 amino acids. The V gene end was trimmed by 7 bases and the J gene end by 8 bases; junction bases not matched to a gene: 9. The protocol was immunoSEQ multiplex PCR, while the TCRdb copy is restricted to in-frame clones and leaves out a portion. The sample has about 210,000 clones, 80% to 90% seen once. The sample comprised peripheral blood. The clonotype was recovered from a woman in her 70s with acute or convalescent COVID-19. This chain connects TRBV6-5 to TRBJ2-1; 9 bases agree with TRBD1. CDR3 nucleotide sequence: TGTGCCAGCAACCCGGGACAGGGAAAATATGAGCAGTTCTTC. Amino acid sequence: CASNPGQGKYEQFF.